This TCR beta chain was recorded in a study of blood T cell repertoires in COVID-19. Across the study: The study drew acute and convalescent COVID-19 samples from the United States, Italy and Spain. Sources were T cells, B-cell-depleted T cells, or PBMCs; the material itself was cDNA or gDNA.

V lost 0 bases, J lost 2 bases, and 11 bases lay in between. This CDR3 region has 15 residues. Germline-derived CDR1 and CDR2 are SGHKS and YYEKEE (reference sequence). The authors' processing: Reference gene primer amplification yielded estimated nucleated cell counts. Generated by immunoSEQ multiplex PCR, the TCRdb table keeps only in-frame clones and is missing some. V and J calls plus clone size are reproduced from that table; the DNA served to infer D and trimming. The sample comprises about 270,000 clones, approximately 86% of which are singletons, and approximately 3.1% rests with the top ten.

The TCR sequence derives from a young woman with acute or convalescent COVID-19. The chain has TRBV5-5 and TRBJ2-5; D unresolved. The sample taken for sequencing was peripheral blood. This CDR3 reads CASSLGSAMQETQYF. The DNA of the CDR3 is TGTGCCAGCAGCTTGGGAAGCGCGATGCAAGAGACCCAGTACTTC.